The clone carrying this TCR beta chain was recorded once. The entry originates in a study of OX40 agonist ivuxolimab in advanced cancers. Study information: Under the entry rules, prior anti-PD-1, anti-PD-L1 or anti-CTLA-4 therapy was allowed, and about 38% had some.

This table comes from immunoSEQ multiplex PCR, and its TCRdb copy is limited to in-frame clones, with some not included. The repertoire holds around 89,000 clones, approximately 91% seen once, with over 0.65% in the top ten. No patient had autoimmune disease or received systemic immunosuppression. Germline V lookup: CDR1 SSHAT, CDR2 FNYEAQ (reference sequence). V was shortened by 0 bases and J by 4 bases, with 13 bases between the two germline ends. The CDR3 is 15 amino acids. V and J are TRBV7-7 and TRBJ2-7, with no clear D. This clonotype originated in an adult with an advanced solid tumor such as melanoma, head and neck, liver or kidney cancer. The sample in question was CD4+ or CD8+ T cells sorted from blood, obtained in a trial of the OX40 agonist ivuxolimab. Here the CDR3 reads CASSLAPGRSYEQYF. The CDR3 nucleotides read TGTGCCAGCAGCTTAGCGCCCGGTAGGAGTTACGAGCAGTACTTC. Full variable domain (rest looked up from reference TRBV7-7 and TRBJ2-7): GAGVSQSPRYKVTKRGQDVTLRCDPISSHATLYWYQQALGQGPEFLTYFNYEAQPDKSGLPSDRFSAERPEGSISTLTIQRTEQRDSAMYRCASSLAPGRSYEQYFGPGTRLTVT.